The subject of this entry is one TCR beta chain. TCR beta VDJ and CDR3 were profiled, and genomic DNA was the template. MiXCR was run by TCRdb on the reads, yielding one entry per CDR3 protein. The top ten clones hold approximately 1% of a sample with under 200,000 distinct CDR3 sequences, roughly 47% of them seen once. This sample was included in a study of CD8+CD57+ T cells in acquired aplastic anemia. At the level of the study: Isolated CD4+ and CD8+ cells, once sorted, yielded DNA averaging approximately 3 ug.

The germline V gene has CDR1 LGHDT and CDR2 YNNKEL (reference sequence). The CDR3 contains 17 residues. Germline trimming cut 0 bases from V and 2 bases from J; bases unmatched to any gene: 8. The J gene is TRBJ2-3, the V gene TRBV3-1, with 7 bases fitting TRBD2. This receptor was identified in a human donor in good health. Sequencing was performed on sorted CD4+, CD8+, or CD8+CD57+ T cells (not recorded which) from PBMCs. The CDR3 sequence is CASSQDLGGGPTDTQYF. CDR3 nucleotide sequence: TGTGCCAGCAGCCAAGATCTGGGGGGGGGTCCCACAGATACGCAGTATTTT.